This T cell receptor beta chain derives from a study of shared clonotypes between healthy human individuals. Notes on the study in general: Sampling was confined to blood; repertoires within tissues likely differ. It was observed that roughly 4.8% of naive CD4 clonotypes were shared across several donors.

A note on this clone: Its antigen is unknown.

Negatively enriched CD4+ T cells were divided by CD45RA into naive and memory. TCRdb's copy holds only in-frame clones and misses some; the assay was immunoSEQ multiplex PCR. The sample shows around 2,000,000 clones, roughly 95% of them seen only once. The junction had 10 bases not matched to a gene; V was cut back by 5 bases and J by 5 bases. The germline gives CDR1 SGHRS, CDR2 YFSETQ. CDR3 length: 16 residues. The specimen sequenced was naive CD4+ T cells sorted from blood. Sample subset: CD45RA+ positively selected. This receptor was identified in a man between 18 and 29 years old in good health. V and J are TRBV5-1 and TRBJ1-6, with TRBD1 matching 7 bases. CDR3 loop: CASRSLGDRDNSPLHF. As DNA, the CDR3 is TGCGCCAGCAGATCCCTCGGGGACAGAGATAATTCACCCCTCCACTTT.